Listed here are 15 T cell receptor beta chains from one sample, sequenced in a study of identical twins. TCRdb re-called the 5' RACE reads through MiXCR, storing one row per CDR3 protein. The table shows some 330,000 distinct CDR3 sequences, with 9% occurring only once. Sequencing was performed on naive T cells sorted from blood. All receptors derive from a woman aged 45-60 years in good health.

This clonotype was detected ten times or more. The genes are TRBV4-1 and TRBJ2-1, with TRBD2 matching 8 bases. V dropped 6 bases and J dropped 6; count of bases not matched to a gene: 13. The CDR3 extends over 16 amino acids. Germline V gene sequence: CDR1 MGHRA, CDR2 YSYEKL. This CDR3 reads CASRVFAGGGGNEQFF. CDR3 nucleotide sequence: TGCGCCAGCAGGGTTTTCGCCGGGGGGGGGGGCAATGAGCAGTTCTTC.

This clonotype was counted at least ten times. CDR3 protein: CASSLISAHEQYF. The CDR3 bases are TGTGCCAGCAGTTTGATAAGCGCCCACGAGCAGTACTTC. The rearrangement links TRBV12-3 or TRBV12-4 to TRBJ2-7, with D uncertain. The CDR3 is 13 residues long. Between the trimmed V and J ends, which lost 3 bases and 5 bases, there was a span of 11 bases.

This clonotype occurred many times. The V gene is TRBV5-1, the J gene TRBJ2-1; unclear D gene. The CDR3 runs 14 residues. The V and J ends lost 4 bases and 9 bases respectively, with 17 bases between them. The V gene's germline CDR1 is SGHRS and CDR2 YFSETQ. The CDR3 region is CASSPYDSIGEQFF. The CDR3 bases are TGCGCCAGCAGCCCCTATGACTCGATTGGTGAGCAGTTCTTC.

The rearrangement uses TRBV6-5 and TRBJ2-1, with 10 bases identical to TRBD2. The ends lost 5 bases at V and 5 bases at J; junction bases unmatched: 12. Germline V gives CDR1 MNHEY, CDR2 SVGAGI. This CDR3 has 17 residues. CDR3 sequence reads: CASSPYPGTSANNEQFF. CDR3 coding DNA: TGTGCCAGCAGTCCATACCCCGGGACTAGCGCGAACAATGAGCAGTTCTTC.

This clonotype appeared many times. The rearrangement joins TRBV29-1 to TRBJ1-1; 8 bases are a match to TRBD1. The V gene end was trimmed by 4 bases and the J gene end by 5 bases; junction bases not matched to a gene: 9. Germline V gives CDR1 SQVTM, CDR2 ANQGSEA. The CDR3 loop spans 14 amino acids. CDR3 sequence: CSVVQGAGGTEAFF. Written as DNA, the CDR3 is TGCAGCGTTGTGCAGGGGGCCGGCGGGACTGAAGCTTTCTTT.

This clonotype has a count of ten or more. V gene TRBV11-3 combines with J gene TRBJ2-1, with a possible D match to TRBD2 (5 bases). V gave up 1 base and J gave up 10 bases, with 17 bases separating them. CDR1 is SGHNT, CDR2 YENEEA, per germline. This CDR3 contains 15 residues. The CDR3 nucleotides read TGTGCCAGCAGCTTAGCGGGAAGCCCCAATGTGGAGCAGTTCTTC. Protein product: CASSLAGSPNVEQFF.

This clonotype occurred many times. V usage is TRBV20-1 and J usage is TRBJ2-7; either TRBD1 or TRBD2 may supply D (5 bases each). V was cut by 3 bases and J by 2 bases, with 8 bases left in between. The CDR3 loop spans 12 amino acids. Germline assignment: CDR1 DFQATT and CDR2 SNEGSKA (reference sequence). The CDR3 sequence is CSARRDAYEQYF. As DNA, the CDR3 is TGCAGTGCTAGGAGGGACGCCTACGAGCAGTACTTC.

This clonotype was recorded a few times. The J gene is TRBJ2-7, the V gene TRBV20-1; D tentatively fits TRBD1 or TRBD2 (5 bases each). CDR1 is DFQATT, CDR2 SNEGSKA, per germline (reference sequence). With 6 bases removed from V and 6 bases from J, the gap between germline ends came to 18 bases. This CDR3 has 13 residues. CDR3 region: CSAGSGRQREQYF. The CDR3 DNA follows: TGCAGTGCGGGGTCGGGGCGGCAGCGCGAGCAGTACTTC.

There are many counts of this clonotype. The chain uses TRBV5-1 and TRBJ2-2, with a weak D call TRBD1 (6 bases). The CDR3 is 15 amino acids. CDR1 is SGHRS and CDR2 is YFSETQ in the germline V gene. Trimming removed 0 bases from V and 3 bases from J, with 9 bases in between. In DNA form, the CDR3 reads TGCGCCAGCAGCTTGGAGGGACAACACACCGGGGAGCTGTTTTTT. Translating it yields CASSLEGQHTGELFF.

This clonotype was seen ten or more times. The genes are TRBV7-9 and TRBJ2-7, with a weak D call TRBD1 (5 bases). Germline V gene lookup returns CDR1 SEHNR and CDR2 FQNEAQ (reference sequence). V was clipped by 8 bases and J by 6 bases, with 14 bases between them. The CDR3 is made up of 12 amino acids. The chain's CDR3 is CASEPQGSEQYF. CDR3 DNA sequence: TGTGCCAGCGAACCTCAGGGTTCCGAGCAGTACTTC.

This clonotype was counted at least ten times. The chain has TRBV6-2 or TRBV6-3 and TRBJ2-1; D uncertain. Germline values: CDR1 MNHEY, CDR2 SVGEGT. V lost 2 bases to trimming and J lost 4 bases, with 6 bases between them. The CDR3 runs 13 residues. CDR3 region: CASSYGGYNEQFF. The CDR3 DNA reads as TGTGCCAGCAGTTACGGCGGATACAATGAGCAGTTCTTC.

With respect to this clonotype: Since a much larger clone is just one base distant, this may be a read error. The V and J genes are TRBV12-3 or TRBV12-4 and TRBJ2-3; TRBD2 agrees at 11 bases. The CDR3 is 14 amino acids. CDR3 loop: CDSIAGGPTDTQYF. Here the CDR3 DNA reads TGTGACAGCATAGCGGGAGGGCCAACAGATACGCAGTATTTT.

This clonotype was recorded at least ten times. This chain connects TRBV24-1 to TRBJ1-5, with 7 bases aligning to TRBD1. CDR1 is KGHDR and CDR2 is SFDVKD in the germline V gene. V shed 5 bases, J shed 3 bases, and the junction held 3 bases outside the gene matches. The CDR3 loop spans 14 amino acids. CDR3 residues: CATSAGGFNQPQHF. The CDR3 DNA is TGTGCCACCAGTGCAGGGGGGTTCAATCAGCCCCAGCATTTT.

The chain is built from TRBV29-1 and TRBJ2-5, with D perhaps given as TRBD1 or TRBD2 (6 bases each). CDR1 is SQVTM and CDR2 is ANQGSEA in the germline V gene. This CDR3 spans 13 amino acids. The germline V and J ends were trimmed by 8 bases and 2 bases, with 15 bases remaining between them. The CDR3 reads CSLQGGQQETQYF. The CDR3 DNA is TGCAGCCTCCAAGGGGGGCAGCAAGAGACCCAGTACTTC.

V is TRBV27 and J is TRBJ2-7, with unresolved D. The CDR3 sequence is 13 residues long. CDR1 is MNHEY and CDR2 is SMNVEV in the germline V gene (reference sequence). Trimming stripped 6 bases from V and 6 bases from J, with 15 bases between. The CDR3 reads CASRFPTDCEQYV. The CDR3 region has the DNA TGTGCCAGCAGGTTCCCTACGGATTGCGAGCAGTACGTC.